Reported below is one T cell receptor (beta chain). The antigen remains undetermined. The data are from a study of post-analysis software for immune sequencing data. Study-level results: In patients, about 5 TRBV segments were more frequent than in controls, with TRBV5-6, TRBV5-1 and TRBV20-1 among them.

Germline V gives CDR1 SNHLY, CDR2 FYNNEI. Trimming took off 6 bases at V and 0 bases at J, with 9 bases between the two ends. There are 14 residues in the CDR3. Tagging with unique molecular identifiers was a feature of the TCR beta cDNA libraries. Each CDR3 protein gets one entry after TCRdb re-called the PCR reads with MiXCR. The sample has roughly 400,000 distinct CDR3 sequences, 35% to 45% seen once. Sequencing used blood. The J gene is TRBJ1-5, the V gene TRBV2; no definite D call. The source of this sequence is a girl aged 2-10 years with multiple sclerosis. Here the CDR3 reads CASRRKGSNQPQHF. DNA of the CDR3: TGTGCCAGCAGACGGAAGGGTAGCAATCAGCCCCAGCATTTT.